The rows below give T cell receptor beta chains drawn from one sample of a study of T cells in Graves' hyperthyroidism and ophthalmopathy. TCRdb independently ran MiXCR on the multiplex PCR reads; one entry per CDR3 protein. The sample records hundreds of thousands of distinct CDR3 sequences, 45% being singletons. Sequenced sample: peripheral blood or thyroid tissue (not recorded which). All receptors come from an adult man with Graves' disease, either hyperthyroidism or ophthalmopathy (not recorded which). CDR3s include the opening cysteine and the closing phenylalanine or tryptophan. The order of the fields is V gene, D gene, J gene, clone size, CDR3 DNA, CDR3 protein. A D gene is named only where the DNA matches it firmly. Expanded clones get a size class; other rows say once, few or many, or leave the size out.

>TRBV27|TRBD2|TRBJ2-7|once
TGTGCCAGCAGCTTACGGACTAGCGGGATCAGCTCCTACGAGCAGTACTTC
CASSLRTSGISSYEQYF
>TRBV28|TRBD1|TRBJ1-5|.
TGTGCCAGCAGTTTAAGGAAGGGGGCCTCGCGTCAGCCCCAGCATTTT
CASSLRKGASRQPQHF
>TRBV10-3|.|TRBJ1-2|.
TGTGCCATCAGCAATACCCGACAGGATACCCATGGCTACACCTTC
CAISNTRQDTHGYTF
>TRBV7-8|TRBD1|TRBJ1-6|.
TGTGCCAGCAGTGAGACGGGGCAGGGGGCGCGAAATTCACCCCTCCACTTT
CASSETGQGARNSPLHF
>TRBV25-1|TRBD1|TRBJ1-3|many
TGTGCCAGCAAACAGGGGTACTCTGGAAACACCATATATTTT
CASKQGYSGNTIYF
>TRBV7-2|.|TRBJ2-7|once
TGTGCCAGCAGCCATGACACCTCCTCCTACGAGCAGTACTTC
CASSHDTSSYEQYF
>TRBV7-3|.|TRBJ2-2|once
TGTGCCAGCAGCTTGAAAGGGGGGCGAGGCACCGGGGAGCTGTTTTTT
CASSLKGGRGTGELFF
>TRBV20-1|.|TRBJ1-4|few
TGCAGTGCTAGATATGCAACTAATGAAAAACTGTTTTTT
CSARYATNEKLFF
>TRBV19|.|TRBJ1-3|.
TGTGCCAGTAGTCAGTATCCGAGCTCTGGAAGCACCATATATTTT
CASSQYPSSGSTIYF
>TRBV7-2|.|TRBJ1-3|.
TGTGCCAGCAGCTTACCTGGGCTGCAAAACGCCATATATTTT
CASSLPGLQNAIYF
>TRBV19|.|TRBJ1-2|.
TGTGCCAGCAGTCCAGATCAGGGGAACTATGGCTACACCTTC
CASSPDQGNYGYTF
>TRBV15|.|TRBJ1-3|.
TGTGCCACCAGCAGAGATGGGGAGGGATGGAGATTGAACACCATATATTTT
CATSRDGEGWRLNTIYF
>TRBV29-1|TRBD1|TRBJ1-1|.
TGCAGCTCCCCGGGACAGGGCCCTGAAGCTTTCTTT
CSSPGQGPEAFF
>TRBV29-1|.|TRBJ1-2|many
TGCAGCGTGGACGAACAGGGCGCGTCGGGCTACACCTTC
CSVDEQGASGYTF
>TRBV7-9|TRBD2|TRBJ2-5|many
TGTGCCAGCAGCCCCCACATAGCGGGGGACGAGACCCAGTACTTC
CASSPHIAGDETQYF